These T cell receptor beta chains were read from a single sample in a study of shared clonotypes between healthy human individuals. Clones were sequenced by immunoSEQ multiplex PCR, and TCRdb holds only the in-frame ones, with some missing. Of roughly 680,000 clones in the sample, roughly 72% were seen once. The material sequenced was memory CD4+ T cells sorted from blood. Every receptor here comes from a woman younger than 45 in good health. The CDR3 runs from the conserved cysteine through the conserved F or W. The D gene is left open where the match is weak. Clone size appears in some rows only: once, few, many, or a class for an expanded clone.

d_gene,abundance,v_gene,j_gene,CDR3nt,CDR3aa
TRBD2,many,TRBV27,TRBJ2-3,TGTGCCAGCAGTTTTTTGTCTAGCGGGACCACAGATACGCAGTATTTT,CASSFLSSGTTDTQYF
TRBD2,.,TRBV29-1,TRBJ2-1,TGCAGCGCCGGGGAGGTCGCGGGAGGTATTTACAATGAGCAGTTCTTC,CSAGEVAGGIYNEQFF
.,many,TRBV10-2,TRBJ1-1,TGCGCCAGCAATGGGGTCCAGGGCACTGAAGCTTTCTTT,CASNGVQGTEAFF
.,few,TRBV19,TRBJ1-3,TGTGCCAGTAGCACAGGGTTCTCTGGAAACACCATATATTTT,CASSTGFSGNTIYF
TRBD1,.,TRBV2,TRBJ2-7,TGTGCCAGCAGGACGACAGGGTTGATGAACGAGCAGTACTTC,CASRTTGLMNEQYF
.,.,TRBV18,TRBJ1-1,TGTGCCAGCTCAGGGACTGCCCCGATGAAAACTTTCTTT,CASSGTAPMKTFF
TRBD1,.,TRBV19,TRBJ1-1,TGTGCCAGTAGAGAACAGGGGGCTGCTGAAGCTTTCTTT,CASREQGAAEAFF
TRBD1,.,TRBV30,TRBJ1-1,TGTGCCTGGAGTGTAGGGTACAGGGGCGCTGAAGCTTTCTTT,CAWSVGYRGAEAFF
.,.,TRBV28,TRBJ1-5,TGTGCCAGCAGTTTCCAGGGAAGGAGCAATCAGCCCCAGCATTTT,CASSFQGRSNQPQHF
TRBD2,once,TRBV4-1,TRBJ2-4,TGCGCCAGCAGCCAAGAGGCTAGCGGGAGTCCGTTAGCCAAAAACATTCAGTACTTC,CASSQEASGSPLAKNIQYF
TRBD2,.,TRBV6-1,TRBJ2-1,TGTGCCAGCAGTGAAGCGTGGCGGGAGGGCCAACGTGAGCAGTTCTTC,CASSEAWREGQREQFF
.,.,TRBV2,TRBJ2-7,TGTGCCAGCAGTGAGGTCGGTGACTACGAGCAGTACTTC,CASSEVGDYEQYF
.,.,TRBV4-2,TRBJ1-2,TGTGCCAGCAGCCAAGATTTCGGGGTAGAGGGCTACACCTTC,CASSQDFGVEGYTF
.,.,TRBV27,TRBJ2-5,TGTGCCAGCAACCACTCAGCCGGGCCGGAGACCCAGTACTTC,CASNHSAGPETQYF
.,.,TRBV7-2,TRBJ1-2,TGTGCCAGCAGCTCGGACGGCAACTATGGCTACACCTTC,CASSSDGNYGYTF
.,.,TRBV18,TRBJ2-7,TGTGCCAGCTCACCTCGATCTTCACAGGTCTACTACGAGCAGTACTTC,CASSPRSSQVYYEQYF
.,.,TRBV19,TRBJ2-1,TGTGCCAGTAGTCCGAGGACCGGGACTCTTCTCAATGAGCAGTTCTTC,CASSPRTGTLLNEQFF
.,.,TRBV27,TRBJ1-5,TGTGCCAGCAGAGGGGGGGATGATCAGCCCCAGCATTTT,CASRGGDDQPQHF
.,.,TRBV18,TRBJ2-7,TGTGCCAGCTCACAACAGTACGAGCAGTACTTC,CASSQQYEQYF
.,.,TRBV5-1,TRBJ1-4,TGCGCCAGCAGCTTGTCGGGCCTAACTAATGAAAAACTGTTTTTT,CASSLSGLTNEKLFF
.,.,TRBV10-3,TRBJ2-7,TGTGCCATCAGTGACACAGGAGGGAGCTCCTACGAGCAGTACTTC,CAISDTGGSSYEQYF
TRBD1,once,TRBV4-2,TRBJ2-1,TGTGCCAGCAGCCCTCTAACAGGGGGCGATAGTTCCTACAATGAGCAGTTCTTC,CASSPLTGGDSSYNEQFF
TRBD2,.,TRBV4-2,TRBJ2-1,TGTGCCAGCAGCGAAAGCGGGAGTTACTACAATGAGCAGTTCTTC,CASSESGSYYNEQFF
.,.,TRBV7-2,TRBJ2-3,TGTGCCAGCAGCTTAGTCGTCCTTATCACAGATACGCAGTATTTT,CASSLVVLITDTQYF
.,.,TRBV25-1,TRBJ2-1,TGTGCCAGCAGTGCGACTAGTCCAGACTCTCACAATGAGCAGTTCTTC,CASSATSPDSHNEQFF
TRBD1,.,TRBV7-7,TRBJ1-5,TGTGCCAGCAGCATGGGACAGGGTCAGCCCCAGCATTTT,CASSMGQGQPQHF
.,many,TRBV4-2,TRBJ2-1,TGTGCCAGCAGCCAAGGCGGGATACGGGAAGGGCATGAGCAGTTCTTC,CASSQGGIREGHEQFF
.,.,TRBV7-8,TRBJ2-2,TGTGCCAGCAGCTTTGCCTTCGGGGAGCTGTTTTTT,CASSFAFGELFF
TRBD2,.,TRBV7-3,TRBJ2-1,TGTGCCAGCAGCTTAGGCGGGAGCTATGAGCAGTTCTTC,CASSLGGSYEQFF
TRBD1,.,TRBV29-1,TRBJ1-4,TGCAGCGTAGACCTGACAGGGGCTAATGAAAAACTGTTTTTT,CSVDLTGANEKLFF
.,few,TRBV28,TRBJ2-3,TGTGCCAGCAGGTCCTCGGCCACAGATACGCAGTATTTT,CASRSSATDTQYF
.,few,TRBV2,TRBJ2-3,TGTGCCAGCAGTGTCGGGCTAGCGAGCACAGATACGCAGTATTTT,CASSVGLASTDTQYF
.,.,TRBV5-6,TRBJ2-7,TGTGCCAGCAGCGGGCCGGGACGGTTCTACGAGCAGTACTTC,CASSGPGRFYEQYF
.,.,TRBV6-1,TRBJ2-7,TGTGCCAGCAGAGGAAGGTCGGGACCCTACGAGCAGTACTTC,CASRGRSGPYEQYF
TRBD1,.,TRBV5-4,TRBJ1-3,TGTGCCAGCAGCCGGGACAGGCGTTTCTCTGGAAACACCATATATTTT,CASSRDRRFSGNTIYF
TRBD1,.,TRBV30,TRBJ1-1,TGTGCCTGGACGGGGACAGGGCTTCTTCCTGAAGCTTTCTTT,CAWTGTGLLPEAFF
TRBD1,.,TRBV6-5,TRBJ1-2,TGTGCCAGCAAGGACAGGCCAGTGGGTAGCGGCTACACCTTC,CASKDRPVGSGYTF
.,.,TRBV21-1,TRBJ2-7,TGTGCCAGCTGGGGGGGGCTGCGGTACGAGCAGTACTTC,CASWGGLRYEQYF
TRBD1,once,TRBV6-5,TRBJ2-5,TGTGCCAGCAGGGGGACAGACGGAAAAGAGACCCAGTACTTC,CASRGTDGKETQYF
.,.,TRBV21-1,TRBJ2-7,TGTGCCAGCAGCAAAGCGGACTGGCCCTACGAGCAGTACTTC,CASSKADWPYEQYF
TRBD1,.,TRBV28,TRBJ1-1,TGTGCCAGCAGTTTAGGTGCAGGGGGCAAGGCTGAAGCTTTCTTT,CASSLGAGGKAEAFF
.,.,TRBV18,TRBJ2-7,TGTGCCAGCTCACCCCGACGGGACTCCTACGAGCAGTACTTC,CASSPRRDSYEQYF
.,.,TRBV7-2,TRBJ1-1,TGTGCCAGCAGCTTACCGGGACGGCTCACTGAAGCTTTCTTT,CASSLPGRLTEAFF
TRBD2,.,TRBV5-5,TRBJ2-7,TGTGCCAGCAGCGTAGGACTAGCGGGCGACCCCTACGAGCAGTACTTC,CASSVGLAGDPYEQYF
.,.,TRBV28,TRBJ1-1,TGTGCCAGCCCCCCTCATCGGATCTTGAACACTGAAGCTTTCTTT,CASPPHRILNTEAFF
TRBD1,few,TRBV7-9,TRBJ1-5,TGTGCCAGCAGCTCAGGGACAGGGTGGGAGCCCCAGCATTTT,CASSSGTGWEPQHF
.,.,TRBV2,TRBJ2-1,TGTGCCAGCGTGAGGAGCAATGAGCAGTTCTTC,CASVRSNEQFF
.,.,TRBV5-1,TRBJ2-6,TGCGCCAGCAGCTCCGTCGGGGCGGCGGGTTCATCTGGGGCCAACGTCCTGACTTTC,CASSSVGAAGSSGANVLTF
.,.,TRBV29-1,TRBJ2-7,TGCAGCGTCATTAAGGCGGGATACGAGCAGTACTTC,CSVIKAGYEQYF
.,.,TRBV2,TRBJ2-2,TGTGCCTCTACCCCCGGGACCCCCAGAACCGGGGAGCTGTTTTTT,CASTPGTPRTGELFF
.,few,TRBV18,TRBJ2-5,TGTGCCAGCTCACCCCGGACCACGTACCAAGAGACCCAGTACTTC,CASSPRTTYQETQYF
.,.,TRBV27,TRBJ2-2,TGTGCCAGCAGTAACGGCCGGAAGGGGTCCGGGGAGCTGTTTTTT,CASSNGRKGSGELFF
.,.,TRBV28,TRBJ1-2,TGTGCCAGCAGTCCCGGGGCGGACTATGGCTACACCTTC,CASSPGADYGYTF
TRBD2,once,TRBV28,TRBJ2-4,TGTGCCAGCAGTTTCCCGACTTACGGGACTAGCGGGGGAGTGGCCAAAAACATTCAGTACTTC,CASSFPTYGTSGGVAKNIQYF